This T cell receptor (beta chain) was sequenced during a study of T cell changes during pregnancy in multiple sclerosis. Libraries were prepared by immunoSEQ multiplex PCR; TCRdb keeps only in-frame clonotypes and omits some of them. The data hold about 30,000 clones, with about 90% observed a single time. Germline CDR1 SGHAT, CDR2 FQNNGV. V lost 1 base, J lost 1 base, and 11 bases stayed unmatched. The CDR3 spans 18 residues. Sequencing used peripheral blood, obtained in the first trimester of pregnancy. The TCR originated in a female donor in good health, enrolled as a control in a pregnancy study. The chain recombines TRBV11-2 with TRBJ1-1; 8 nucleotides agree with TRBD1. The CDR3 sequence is CASSLGFRTGIKNTEAFF. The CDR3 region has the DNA TGTGCCAGCAGCTTAGGTTTTAGGACAGGGATAAAGAACACTGAAGCTTTCTTT.